This TCR beta chain was sequenced in a study of cytomegalovirus exposure and HLA in healthy donors. Study overall: The use of the same platform for the 120 validation repertoires and the roughly 670 first-cohort repertoires was reported by a later analysis.

This CDR3 spans 14 amino acids. Trimming took off 0 bases at V and 5 bases at J, with 10 bases between the two ends. CDR1 is SNHLY, CDR2 FYNNEI, per germline. Libraries were prepared by immunoSEQ multiplex PCR; TCRdb keeps only in-frame clonotypes and omits some of them. Seen here are some 87,000 clones, 96% observed once, and the top ten hold approximately 1.4%. V is TRBV2 and J is TRBJ2-5; the D gene is possibly TRBD1 (6 bases). Source material: PBMCs. This clonotype was sampled from a woman under 30 in good health and CMV-seronegative. Here the CDR3 reads CASSEAGQGETQYF. CDR3 bases: TGTGCCAGCAGTGAAGCTGGGCAGGGGGAGACCCAGTACTTC.